The 6 T cell receptor beta chains in this list originate from one sample, sequenced in a study of T cell responses to AZD1222 COVID-19 vaccine. Data came from immunoSEQ multiplex PCR; TCRdb stores just in-frame clones and leaves some out. The data show over 80,000 clones, with roughly nine tenths seen just once and around 8% held by the top ten. The sample consisted of peripheral blood, taken 28 days after the second AZD1222 dose. The receptors were sampled from an adult who received the AZD1222 COVID-19 vaccine.

The V and J genes are TRBV12-2 and TRBJ1-1; the table assigns TRBD1, which was not confirmed against the DNA. TRBV12-2 is described as a pseudogene. The length of the CDR3 is 16 residues. The CDR3 nucleotides are TGTGCAAGTCGCCCGGGGACAGGGGGCTTAAAGGCTGAAGCTTTCTTT. Translation gives CASRPGTGGLKAEAFF.

V usage is TRBV28 and J usage is TRBJ1-1; D uncertain. This CDR3 has 12 residues. Germline V gene sequence: CDR1 MDHEN, CDR2 SYDVKM. Trimming took 2 bases from V and 9 from J, leaving 10 bases between them. CDR3 bases: TGTGCCAGCAGTTTAAATAGCCTGAAAGCTTTCTTT. It codes for CASSLNSLKAFF.

In this sample, this clone turned up once. CDR3 residues: CASSRKTSGSGLGNEQFF. CDR3 nucleotide sequence: TGTGCCAGCAGCCGGAAGACTAGCGGGAGTGGGTTGGGGAATGAGCAGTTCTTC. V usage is TRBV14 and J usage is TRBJ2-1; 12 nucleotides agree with TRBD2. Germline CDR1 reads SGHDN; CDR2 reads FVKESK. With V trimmed by 4 bases and J by 7 bases, 14 bases remained unmatched. The CDR3 sequence is 18 residues long.

The J gene is TRBJ2-1, the V gene TRBV7-2; TRBD1 might be the D (5 bases). The CDR3 is 13 amino acids. V was trimmed by 4 bases and J by 15 bases, leaving 19 bases between them. Germline assignment: CDR1 SGHTA and CDR2 FQGNSA. CDR3 DNA sequence: TGTGCCAGCAGCTACCTAGTTCCGGGCCAGGGGTTCTTC. Translated: CASSYLVPGQGFF.

V is TRBV20-1 and J is TRBJ2-1, with D perhaps matching TRBD2 (5 bases). Germline values: CDR1 DFQATT, CDR2 SNEGSKA (reference sequence). The CDR3 sequence is 14 residues long. V lost 3 bases to trimming and J lost 7 bases, with 16 bases between them. As DNA, the CDR3 is TGCAGTGCTAGTGCTAGCAGTCATGCTAATGAGCAGTTCTTC. This gives the protein CSASASSHANEQFF.

The genes are TRBV9 and TRBJ1-2; possibly TRBD1 for D (6 bases). The CDR3 has 16 residues. V shed 4 bases and J shed 4 bases, with 20 bases lying between them. CDR1 and CDR2 (germline): SGDLS, YYNGEE. The CDR3 region is CASSSSRQARGYGYTF. CDR3 DNA: TGTGCCAGCAGCTCCTCCCGACAGGCCCGGGGCTATGGCTACACCTTC.